This T cell receptor beta chain was found in a study of blood T cells in healthy people across ages. Each sample gave at least 7 million isolated PBMCs. A J-beta primer mix and a sample-barcoded 5' primer were used in a second PCR of roughly 7 to 12 cycles. TCRdb redid the calling of the 5' RACE reads with MiXCR, one entry per CDR3 protein. The sample has hundreds of thousands of distinct CDR3 sequences; roughly three fifths are singletons. This clonotype was observed a single time. The antigen is unknown. This clone may be a read error of a much larger clone one base away. Study-level points and caveats: Long-lived donors carried more naive CD4+ cells and greater diversity than aged donors.

This CDR3 has 14 residues. Germline CDR1 reads MNHEY; CDR2 reads SVGEGT. V trimming: 2 bases; J trimming: 2 bases; junction bases outside the gene matches: 1. The sequence derives from a man aged 35 to 55 in good health. The sequenced sample was blood. The J gene is TRBJ2-3, the V gene TRBV6-2 or TRBV6-3, with 7 bases matching TRBD2. CDR3 region: CASSYGTNTDTQYF. The CDR3 DNA reads TGTGCCAGCAGTTACGGGACTAACACAGATACGCAGTATTTT.